The next 30 T cell receptor beta chains were all read from a single sample in a study of T cells in Graves' hyperthyroidism and ophthalmopathy. From RNA transcripts, TCR beta CDR3 regions were amplified. TCR CDR3 regions were first amplified by RT-PCR with HTBI primers. TCRdb re-analysed the multiplex PCR reads in MiXCR, keeping a single row per CDR3 protein. The sample yields fewer than 500,000 distinct CDR3 sequences, about 14% seen once. The material sequenced was blood. The origin of the receptors is a man aged 25 to 40 with Graves' hyperthyroidism that later progressed to Graves' ophthalmopathy.

This clonotype was counted between two and nine times. The genes are TRBV6-1 and TRBJ2-7; D may be TRBD2 (5 bases). Germline V gene lookup returns CDR1 MNHNS and CDR2 SASEGT. The V end lost 5 bases, the J end lost 6 bases, and 14 bases lay between the germline ends. The CDR3 spans 13 residues. CDR3 sequence (DNA): TGTGCCAGCAGTTATAGCGCGGGTGGCGAGCAGTACTTC. Its protein is CASSYSAGGEQYF.

This clonotype was observed at least ten times. This chain links TRBV28 with TRBJ1-1, with 9 bases matching TRBD1. Germline values: CDR1 MDHEN, CDR2 SYDVKM. This CDR3 is built from 15 residues. V lost 4 bases and J lost 5; bases outside the gene matches: 8. This CDR3 is CASSSPTGGLTEAFF. For the CDR3, the DNA is TGTGCCAGCAGTTCCCCGACAGGGGGATTGACTGAAGCTTTCTTT.

This chain uses TRBV4-1 with TRBJ1-1; 7 bases line up with TRBD1. The V gene end was trimmed by 8 bases and the J gene end by 3 bases; junction bases not matched to a gene: 18. In germline, CDR1 is MGHRA, CDR2 YSYEKL. The CDR3 extends over 17 amino acids. CDR3 sequence reads: CASRRKTGIGLYTEAFF. The CDR3 DNA reads TGCGCCAGCCGTAGGAAGACAGGGATCGGTTTGTACACTGAAGCTTTCTTT.

The chain combines TRBV5-1 with TRBJ1-6, with 7 positions matching TRBD1. This CDR3 has 16 amino acids. Germline V gene lookup returns CDR1 SGHRS and CDR2 YFSETQ. Trimming at V came to 4 bases and at J to 5 bases, leaving 9 bases not matched to a gene. The CDR3 bases are TGCGCCAGCAGCCAGTACCCACAGGGGAATAATTCACCCCTCCACTTT. Residues: CASSQYPQGNNSPLHF.

This clonotype was seen repeatedly, ten times or more. V is TRBV20-1 and J is TRBJ2-1; 8 bases match TRBD1. There are 14 residues in the CDR3. CDR1 is DFQATT and CDR2 is SNEGSKA in the germline V gene (reference sequence). V trimming: 4 bases; J trimming: 11 bases; junction bases outside the gene matches: 13. As DNA, the CDR3 is TGCAGTGCTAACCCCGGGACAGGTTTTACGCAGCAGTTCTTC. This codes for CSANPGTGFTQQFF.

The rearrangement joins TRBV5-1 to TRBJ1-3; 7 bases align to TRBD1. The CDR3 is 15 amino acids. V was pared by 2 bases and J by 0 bases, with 2 bases of the junction left unmatched. From germline, CDR1 is SGHRS and CDR2 YFSETQ. The CDR3, as DNA: TGCGCCAGCAGCTTTGGGACAGTCTCTGGAAACACCATATATTTT. This encodes CASSFGTVSGNTIYF. Full variable domain (missing parts from reference TRBV5-1 and TRBJ1-3): KAGVTQTPRYLIKTRGQQVTLSCSPISGHRSVSWYQQTPGQGLQFLFEYFSETQRNKGNFPGRFSGRQFSNSRSEMNVSTLELGDSALYLCASSFGTVSGNTIYFGEGSWLTVV.

Many counts were recorded for this clonotype. The rearrangement uses TRBV27 and TRBJ2-7; weak D call: TRBD1 (5 bases). Germline loops: CDR1 MNHEY, CDR2 SMNVEV (reference sequence). The V and J ends lost 2 bases and 3 bases respectively, with 11 bases between them. The CDR3 totals 14 residues. CDR3 nucleotide sequence: TGTGCCAGCAGTTTAAAAGGGGCCAACTACGAGCAGTACTTC. As protein: CASSLKGANYEQYF.

This clonotype was picked up many times. The chain couples TRBV12-3 or TRBV12-4 to TRBJ2-2, with D uncertain. The CDR3 length is 15 residues. V lost 5 bases to trimming and J lost 4 bases, with 14 bases between them. The CDR3 region has the DNA TGTGCCAGCAGTGCCGCCGGGTCCTTCACCGGGGAGCTGTTTTTT. It codes for CASSAAGSFTGELFF.

This clonotype has at least ten counts. V usage is TRBV29-1 and J usage is TRBJ2-7, with 7 bases lining up with TRBD1. The CDR3 consists of 12 residues. The germline gives CDR1 SQVTM, CDR2 ANQGSEA. J was trimmed by 4 bases and V by 4 bases; bases with no gene match: 4. The CDR3 spells CSVGGQYYEQYF. The CDR3 DNA reads as TGCAGCGTTGGGGGACAGTATTACGAGCAGTACTTC.

The rearrangement uses TRBV9 and TRBJ2-7; perhaps TRBD1 as D (6 bases). Per the germline V gene, CDR1 is SGDLS and CDR2 is YYNGEE. The CDR3 is 14 residues long. V gave up 1 base and J gave up 2 bases, with 10 bases separating them. The CDR3 DNA follows: TGTGCCAGCAGCGTAACAGGGTCTCCCTACGAGCAGTACTTC. Translated: CASSVTGSPYEQYF.

This clonotype was recorded at least ten times. This chain uses TRBV12-3 or TRBV12-4 with TRBJ1-5; 9 bases align to TRBD1. The CDR3 consists of 12 residues. Trimming cost V 3 bases and J 12 bases; bases outside gene matches: 3. The CDR3 coding sequence is TGTGCCAGCAGTTTCGGGACAGGGCTCCAGCATTTT. Translating it yields CASSFGTGLQHF.

In its sample, this clonotype was seen many times. This chain links TRBV12-3 or TRBV12-4 with TRBJ2-7; the match to TRBD1 covers 9 bases. Losses at the gene ends were 2 bases for V and 4 bases for J; bases not matched to a gene: 3. The CDR3 runs to 14 residues. CDR3 sequence (DNA): TGTGCCAGCAGTTTAAGGGGACAGGGATACGAGCAGTACTTC. Protein sequence: CASSLRGQGYEQYF.

This clonotype was counted at least ten times. This chain joins TRBV20-1 and TRBJ1-4, with unresolved D. The CDR3 is made up of 14 amino acids. Trimming shortened V by 6 bases and J by 8 bases, and 19 bases separated the two germline ends. The germline gives CDR1 DFQATT, CDR2 SNEGSKA (reference sequence). The CDR3 coding sequence is TGCAGTGCACACGCGGACCGGCCGGGGGAAAAACTGTTTTTT. Encoded protein: CSAHADRPGEKLFF.

The J gene is TRBJ2-1, the V gene TRBV4-1, with TRBD2 as a possible D gene (6 bases). Germline loops: CDR1 MGHRA, CDR2 YSYEKL. The CDR3 covers 15 residues. Trimming stripped 4 bases from V and 0 bases from J, with 10 bases between. CDR3 loop: CASSLQTSSYNEQFF. The CDR3, as DNA: TGCGCCAGCAGCCTACAGACTAGCTCCTACAATGAGCAGTTCTTC.

This clonotype was counted many times. V usage is TRBV7-2 and J usage is TRBJ2-2; D is perhaps TRBD2 (5 bases). The V gene's germline CDR1 is SGHTA and CDR2 FQGNSA. The V and J ends lost 1 base and 5 bases respectively, with 11 bases between them. CDR3 size: 15 residues. In DNA, the CDR3 is TGTGCCAGCAGCTTAGAACTAGATAGGACCGGGGAGCTGTTTTTT. Translated, it gives CASSLELDRTGELFF. Supplemented by reference TRBV7-2 and TRBJ2-2, the full variable domain reads GAGVSQSPSNKVTEKGKDVELRCDPISGHTALYWYRQSLGQGLEFLIYFQGNSAPDKSGLPSDRFSAERTGGSVSTLTIQRTQQEDSAVYLCASSLELDRTGELFFGEGSRLTVL.

This clonotype was seen many times. The chain couples TRBV18 to TRBJ1-1; D not resolved. CDR3 size: 14 residues. Germline assignment: CDR1 KGHSH and CDR2 LQKENI. Trimming pared 2 bases from V and 6 bases from J, leaving 13 bases between. The CDR3 region is CASSPVIDRPEAFF. In nucleotides, the CDR3 is TGTGCCAGCTCACCAGTTATTGACCGACCTGAAGCTTTCTTT.

This clonotype was seen ten or more times. The chain recombines TRBV20-1 with TRBJ2-7, with D uncertain. CDR1 is DFQATT, CDR2 SNEGSKA, per germline (reference sequence). This CDR3 spans 12 amino acids. The V end was cut by 2 bases, the J end by 0 bases, with 5 bases between. CDR3 sequence reads: CSARYNSYEQYF. CDR3 DNA sequence: TGCAGTGCTAGATACAACTCCTACGAGCAGTACTTC.

The chain carries TRBV3-1 and TRBJ2-5; D gene uncertain. V lost 1 base and J 7 bases, leaving 7 bases between the germline ends. Per the germline V gene, CDR1 is LGHDT and CDR2 is YNNKEL (reference sequence). The length of the CDR3 is 12 residues. CDR3 residues: CASSQVAGTQYF. Written as DNA, the CDR3 is TGTGCCAGCAGCCAAGTGGCCGGGACCCAGTACTTC.

This clonotype was counted many times. J is TRBJ2-3 and V is TRBV12-3 or TRBV12-4; D is perhaps TRBD1 or TRBD2 (6 bases each). CDR3 length equals 15 residues. V dropped 2 bases and J dropped 2 bases, with 11 bases sitting between them. CDR3 DNA: TGTGCCAGCAGTTTAAGGGGGGCCCTCACAGATACGCAGTATTTT. It codes for CASSLRGALTDTQYF.

This clonotype was seen a few times. The V gene is TRBV19, the J gene TRBJ1-6, with D hard to call. Germline CDR1 is LNHDA and CDR2 is SQIVND (reference sequence). V lost 5 bases to trimming and J lost 3 bases, with 11 bases between them. The CDR3 has 15 residues. This CDR3 reads CASSDPRSYNSPLHF. DNA of the CDR3: TGTGCCAGTAGTGACCCCCGGAGCTATAATTCACCCCTCCACTTT.

The table lists this clonotype with a few counts. The V gene is TRBV5-1, the J gene TRBJ2-7; 9 bases are shared with TRBD1. This CDR3 contains 16 residues. With V trimmed by 4 bases and J by 5 bases, 13 bases remained unmatched. Per germline, CDR1 SGHRS and CDR2 YFSETQ. The CDR3 nucleotides are TGCGCCAGCAGCGACTACGACAGGGGGGCCTTAGACGAGCAGTACTTC. The encoded protein is CASSDYDRGALDEQYF.

There are many counts of this clonotype. The chain links TRBV2 to TRBJ2-5, with 7 bases fitting TRBD1. This CDR3 spans 15 amino acids. The germline gives CDR1 SNHLY, CDR2 FYNNEI. V lost 4 bases to trimming and J lost 2 bases; unmatched junction nucleotides: 7. This chain's CDR3 is CASSGTGVGQETQYF. Written as DNA, the CDR3 is TGTGCCAGCAGTGGAACAGGGGTTGGTCAAGAGACCCAGTACTTC.

This clonotype was recorded many times. J is TRBJ2-7 and V is TRBV5-1, with D perhaps given as TRBD1 or TRBD2 (5 bases each). This CDR3 region has 14 residues. Germline CDR1 is SGHRS and CDR2 is YFSETQ. Trimming took off 4 bases at V and 5 bases at J, with 16 bases between the two ends. The CDR3 reads CASSPRTGLDEQYF. DNA for the CDR3: TGCGCCAGCAGCCCAAGGACGGGGCTCGACGAGCAGTACTTC. Using reference TRBV5-1 and TRBJ2-7 for the parts outside the CDR3, the full variable domain is KAGVTQTPRYLIKTRGQQVTLSCSPISGHRSVSWYQQTPGQGLQFLFEYFSETQRNKGNFPGRFSGRQFSNSRSEMNVSTLELGDSALYLCASSPRTGLDEQYFGPGTRLTVT.

This clonotype was counted once. A read error may explain this, as a much larger clone is one base away. Here the CDR3 reads CASSLEGPKQFF. As DNA, the CDR3 is TGCGCCAGCAGCTTGGAGGGGCCCAAGCAGTTCTTC. The chain joins TRBV5-1 to TRBJ2-1; D may be TRBD1 (5 bases). The germline V gene encodes CDR1 SGHRS and CDR2 YFSETQ. V lost 0 bases and J 11 bases, leaving 9 bases between the germline ends. CDR3 length equals 12 residues.

This clonotype was picked up many times. V is TRBV2 and J is TRBJ2-4, with D possibly being TRBD2 (6 bases). Trimming took 6 bases from V and 11 from J, leaving 17 bases between them. The CDR3 sequence is 13 residues long. Germline V lookup: CDR1 SNHLY, CDR2 FYNNEI. The CDR3 region is CASREGSPTLQYF. The CDR3 DNA sequence: TGTGCCAGCAGGGAGGGTAGTCCGACTCTTCAGTACTTC.

The sample holds many counts of this clonotype. V and J are TRBV7-9 and TRBJ2-3, with 7 bases fitting TRBD1. The CDR3 is 14 amino acids. The J segment lost 1 base and the V segment lost 7 bases, leaving 5 bases of the junction unmatched. CDR1 SEHNR and CDR2 FQNEAQ come from the germline V gene (reference sequence). CDR3 sequence: CASTQTGRTDTQYF. The CDR3, as DNA: TGTGCCAGCACCCAGACAGGGCGCACAGATACGCAGTATTTT.

This clonotype was detected ten times or more. The chain links TRBV7-9 to TRBJ1-1; TRBD1 matches 7 bases. V lost 7 bases to trimming and J lost 7 bases; unmatched junction nucleotides: 6. In germline, CDR1 is SEHNR, CDR2 FQNEAQ (reference sequence). The CDR3 is 12 residues long. CDR3 coding DNA: TGTGCCAGCAACAAGCAGGGGGATGAAGCTTTCTTT. Amino acids: CASNKQGDEAFF.

This clonotype was seen ten or more times. The V gene is TRBV7-2, the J gene TRBJ1-5; D is unclear. V lost 4 bases and J 0 bases, leaving 13 bases between the germline ends. CDR3 length: 16 residues. CDR1 SGHTA and CDR2 FQGNSA come from the germline V gene. Written as DNA, the CDR3 is TGTGCCAGCAGCTCCCGACGGTTCGATAGCAATCAGCCCCAGCATTTT. This translates into CASSSRRFDSNQPQHF. The full variable domain, its missing parts supplied by reference TRBV7-2 and TRBJ1-5, is GAGVSQSPSNKVTEKGKDVELRCDPISGHTALYWYRQSLGQGLEFLIYFQGNSAPDKSGLPSDRFSAERTGGSVSTLTIQRTQQEDSAVYLCASSSRRFDSNQPQHFGDGTRLSIL.

Ten or more counts support this clonotype. CDR3 nucleotides: TGTGCCAGCAGTGTCACCGGGACACGGGTACGAACAGATGGCTACACCTTC. Its protein is CASSVTGTRVRTDGYTF. This chain joins TRBV6-1 and TRBJ1-2; possible D gene TRBD1, 6 bases. The CDR3 is made up of 17 amino acids. Trimming removed 4 bases at V and 6 bases at J, with 24 bases between. The V gene's germline CDR1 is MNHNS and CDR2 SASEGT.

This clonotype was observed many times. This sequence joins TRBV12-3 or TRBV12-4 and TRBJ2-5; possible D gene TRBD2, 5 bases. V shed 6 bases and J shed 2 bases, with 13 bases lying between them. This CDR3 region has 14 residues. Here the CDR3 DNA reads TGTGCCAGCAGCCCCCCCGGACTGCAAGAGACCCAGTACTTC. This translates into CASSPPGLQETQYF.